This entry lists 14 T cell receptor beta chains sequenced from one sample in a study of shared clonotypes between healthy human individuals. Generated by immunoSEQ multiplex PCR, the TCRdb table keeps only in-frame clones and is missing some. The data contain a few million clones, roughly 92% of them seen just once; the ten biggest clones take up 0.37%. What was sequenced was naive CD4+ T cells from PBMCs. Stated subset: CD45RA+ positively selected. The receptor source for this set is a man between 18 and 29 years old in good health. Some clones in this sample may be carry-over from other donors' samples.

V and J are TRBV28 and TRBJ2-3, with 10 bases matching TRBD2. V lost 6 bases to trimming and J lost 8 bases; unmatched junction nucleotides: 14. The germline V gene has CDR1 MDHEN and CDR2 SYDVKM. CDR3 length: 16 amino acids. CDR3 protein: CASSTGLAVSVRTQYF. CDR3 DNA: TGTGCCAGCAGCACCGGACTAGCGGTCTCCGTTCGTACGCAGTATTTT.

The genes are TRBV18 and TRBJ1-1; the D is unclear. The CDR3 length is 12 residues. Germline V lookup: CDR1 KGHSH, CDR2 LQKENI. V dropped 2 bases and J dropped 11 bases, with 12 bases sitting between them. The CDR3 DNA reads TGTGCCAGCTCACCAGATTTGGGGTCCGCTTTCTTT. Translated, it gives CASSPDLGSAFF.

On this clone: Other DNA sequences from this sample encode an identical CDR3 as well. The chain combines TRBV2 with TRBJ2-7; no firm D call. Trimming left V 6 bases short and J 3 bases short, with 3 bases between. CDR1 and CDR2 (germline): SNHLY, FYNNEI. The CDR3 is 10 amino acids. The CDR3 loop reads CASSVYEQYF. The CDR3, as DNA: TGTGCCAGCAGCGTCTACGAGCAGTACTTC. Full variable domain (outside the CDR3, taken from reference TRBV2 and TRBJ2-7): EPEVTQTPSHQVTQMGQEVILRCVPISNHLYFYWYRQILGQKVEFLVSFYNNEISEKSEIFDDQFSVERPDGSNFTLKIRSTKLEDSAMYFCASSVYEQYFGPGTRLTVT.

This clone was seen a single time. CDR3 in DNA: TGTGCCAGCAGCTTTGAGACCGCCTCGGATACGCAGTATTTT. It encodes CASSFETASDTQYF. The J gene is TRBJ2-3, the V gene TRBV5-4, with D hard to call. Germline CDR1 reads SGHNT; CDR2 reads YYREEE (reference sequence). The CDR3 has 14 amino acids. Trimming took 2 bases from V and 6 from J, leaving 13 bases between them.

Regarding this clone: This sample includes further DNA sequences coding for the same CDR3. This chain joins TRBV30 and TRBJ2-7; no clear D. This CDR3 contains 11 residues. V was shortened by 0 bases and J by 5 bases, with 5 bases between the two germline ends. Germline-derived CDR1 and CDR2 are GTSNPN and SVGIG (reference sequence). CDR3 sequence (DNA): TGTGCCTGGAGTGTACTTCACGAGCAGTACTTC. Its translation: CAWSVLHEQYF.

The gene calls are TRBV2 and TRBJ2-7; perhaps TRBD1 as D (5 bases). Germline V gene lookup returns CDR1 SNHLY and CDR2 FYNNEI. The CDR3 is 11 amino acids. V was trimmed by 6 bases and J by 3 bases, leaving 6 bases between them. CDR3 nucleotide sequence: TGTGCCAGCAGCCAGGGCTACGAGCAGTACTTC. Protein: CASSQGYEQYF.

This sequence joins TRBV5-4 and TRBJ2-1; the match to TRBD1 covers 9 bases. CDR3 length: 16 amino acids. V dropped 4 bases and J dropped 3; count of bases not matched to a gene: 8. Germline V lookup: CDR1 SGHNT, CDR2 YYREEE (reference sequence). The CDR3 sequence: CASSPPDRGLYNEQFF. The CDR3 DNA reads TGTGCCAGCAGCCCCCCGGACAGGGGCCTCTACAATGAGCAGTTCTTC.

The chain employs TRBV4-1 and TRBJ1-2, with a tentative D call TRBD1 (5 bases). CDR1 MGHRA and CDR2 YSYEKL come from the germline V gene. This CDR3 has 16 amino acids. V shed 1 base and J shed 4 bases, with 16 bases lying between them. CDR3 nucleotide sequence: TGCGCCAGCAGCCAAGGATCGGGGGGTCACGGCTATGGCTACACCTTC. Amino acids: CASSQGSGGHGYGYTF.

V usage is TRBV7-2 and J usage is TRBJ2-7; the match to TRBD1 covers 10 bases. Germline assignment: CDR1 SGHTA and CDR2 FQGNSA. The CDR3 extends over 17 amino acids. J was trimmed by 3 bases and V by 2 bases; bases with no gene match: 10. The CDR3 DNA reads as TGTGCCAGCAGCTTAAAGACACCGGGACAGGGGAGCTACGAGCAGTACTTC. This gives the protein CASSLKTPGQGSYEQYF. Full variable domain (rest looked up from reference TRBV7-2 and TRBJ2-7): GAGVSQSPSNKVTEKGKDVELRCDPISGHTALYWYRQSLGQGLEFLIYFQGNSAPDKSGLPSDRFSAERTGGSVSTLTIQRTQQEDSAVYLCASSLKTPGQGSYEQYFGPGTRLTVT.

In DNA, the CDR3 is TGTGCCAGCAGTTTGCCCGGGTTCTCCTACGAGCAGTACTTC. It specifies CASSLPGFSYEQYF. This chain connects TRBV28 to TRBJ2-7; D not resolved. The CDR3 extends over 14 amino acids. CDR1 and CDR2 from the germline V gene are MDHEN and SYDVKM. Trimming removed 3 bases from V and 0 bases from J, with 9 bases in between.

This clone was seen only once. The chain uses TRBV6-6 and TRBJ2-1, with 10 bases aligning to TRBD2. The CDR3 contains 15 residues. V shed 2 bases, J shed 15 bases, and the junction held 13 bases outside the gene matches. The germline gives CDR1 MNHNY, CDR2 SVGAGI (reference sequence). The CDR3 here is CASSYPGLASYIPFF. The CDR3 DNA follows: TGTGCCAGCAGTTACCCGGGACTAGCGTCCTATATTCCGTTCTTC.

This rearrangement joins TRBV28 to TRBJ1-2, with 7 positions matching TRBD1. The germline gives CDR1 MDHEN, CDR2 SYDVKM. There are 15 residues in the CDR3. Germline trimming cut 7 bases from V and 3 bases from J; bases unmatched to any gene: 11. CDR3 region: CASNLPGQPYYGYTF. The CDR3 DNA is TGTGCCAGCAATCTACCGGGACAGCCCTACTATGGCTACACCTTC.

The V call is TRBV9, the J call TRBJ1-4, with D unresolved. There are 13 residues in the CDR3. CDR1 and CDR2 from the germline V gene are SGDLS and YYNGEE. V lost 4 bases and J 8 bases, leaving 12 bases between the germline ends. Here the CDR3 reads CASSPRLREKLFF. In nucleotides, the CDR3 is TGTGCCAGCAGCCCCCGGTTAAGAGAAAAACTGTTTTTT.

This clone has a single count. Other DNA sequences in this specimen translate into the identical CDR3. The chain carries TRBV18 and TRBJ1-1; D unclear. V lost 6 bases to trimming and J lost 1 base, with 9 bases between them. CDR3 length equals 13 residues. Germline V CDR1 and CDR2: KGHSH, LQKENI. Here the CDR3 reads CASSPKENTEAFF. CDR3 nucleotides: TGTGCCAGCTCCCCGAAGGAGAACACTGAAGCTTTCTTT. The full variable domain, its missing parts supplied by reference TRBV18 and TRBJ1-1, is NAGVMQNPRHLVRRRGQEARLRCSPMKGHSHVYWYRQLPEEGLKFMVYLQKENIIDESGMPKERFSAEFPKEGPSILRIQQVVRGDSAAYFCASSPKENTEAFFGQGTRLTVV.